The 12 T cell receptor beta chains below come from one sample, sequenced in a study of shared T cell receptors in the human thymus. Produced via immunoSEQ multiplex PCR; TCRdb's table is partial and in-frame only. The data show about 610,000 clones, with 85% to 90% seen just once and 0.01% held by the top ten. The data also belong to a second study, concerning human thymus T cells.

The sequenced sample was thymocytes. The receptors originated from a boy in the first two years of life with a congenital heart defect.

The rearrangement links TRBV7-2 to TRBJ2-2; the D gene is possibly TRBD1 (7 bases). V lost 6 bases to trimming and J lost 7 bases, with 15 bases between them. CDR3 size: 14 residues. Germline V lookup: CDR1 SGHTA, CDR2 FQGNSA. The DNA of the CDR3 is TGTGCCAGCAGGATCCGACAGGGAGGCGGGGAGCTGTTTTTT. It encodes CASRIRQGGGELFF. Full variable domain (missing parts from reference TRBV7-2 and TRBJ2-2): GAGVSQSPSNKVTEKGKDVELRCDPISGHTALYWYRQSLGQGLEFLIYFQGNSAPDKSGLPSDRFSAERTGGSVSTLTIQRTQQEDSAVYLCASRIRQGGGELFFGEGSRLTVL.

The count of this clone is one. The rearrangement uses TRBV11-2 and TRBJ1-2; tentative D call: TRBD1 (5 bases). Germline V gene sequence: CDR1 SGHAT, CDR2 FQNNGV. There are 16 residues in the CDR3. Trimming removed 3 bases from V and 6 bases from J, with 20 bases in between. CDR3 in DNA: TGTGCCAGCAGCTTTCTGACCCCCCCTCTAGGGGATGGCTACACCTTC. Amino acid sequence: CASSFLTPPLGDGYTF.

The chain recombines TRBV11-2 with TRBJ2-7, with 7 positions matching TRBD1. With 5 bases clipped from V and 7 bases from J, the junction kept 8 bases outside the gene matches. This CDR3 has 13 residues. Per germline, CDR1 SGHAT and CDR2 FQNNGV. The CDR3 protein is CASSLGTVGEQYF. The CDR3 DNA follows: TGTGCCAGCAGCCTAGGGACAGTTGGGGAGCAGTACTTC.

The J gene is TRBJ2-1, the V gene TRBV7-6; 10 nucleotides line up with TRBD2. CDR1 and CDR2 (germline): SGHVS, FNYEAQ. V lost 3 bases, J lost 5 bases, and 10 bases stayed unmatched. The CDR3 covers 17 residues. The CDR3: CASSLRVGTSVHNEQFF. The CDR3 DNA follows: TGTGCCAGCAGCTTGCGGGTCGGGACTAGCGTACACAATGAGCAGTTCTTC.

The V call is TRBV7-2, the J call TRBJ2-7; TRBD1 matches at 9 bases. The CDR3 runs to 17 residues. Germline CDR1 reads SGHTA; CDR2 reads FQGNSA. V shed 5 bases and J 0 bases; nucleotides not matched to a gene: 11. CDR3 residues: CASSKQGARSRSYEQYF. DNA of the CDR3: TGTGCCAGCAGCAAACAGGGGGCGAGGAGTCGCTCCTACGAGCAGTACTTC.

The CDR3 nucleotides are TGTGCCATCAGTTCTAGCGGGGGGCAGTTGAATGAGCAGTTCTTC. It translates to CAISSSGGQLNEQFF. The rearrangement links TRBV10-3 to TRBJ2-1, with TRBD2 matching 11 bases. V trimming: 5 bases; J trimming: 7 bases; junction bases outside the gene matches: 7. The CDR3 covers 15 residues. The germline V gene encodes CDR1 ENHRY and CDR2 SYGVKD.

The chain uses TRBV6-5 and TRBJ1-5; 8 bases line up with TRBD1. CDR1 MNHEY and CDR2 SVGAGI come from the germline V gene. Unmatched junction bases numbered 5, after V lost 6 bases and J lost 4 bases. The CDR3 is made up of 14 amino acids. CDR3 bases: TGTGCCAGCAGGAATGGACAGGGTAATCAGCCCCAGCATTTT. It is translated as CASRNGQGNQPQHF.

The chain carries TRBV25-1 and TRBJ2-1, with D unclear. The V gene's germline CDR1 is MGHDK and CDR2 SYGVNS. The CDR3 contains 16 residues. The V end was cut by 6 bases, the J end by 8 bases, with 23 bases between. In DNA form, the CDR3 reads TGTGCCAGCAGAGGAAATACGGCTAGTATTCAAGATGAGCAGTTCTTC. Translating it yields CASRGNTASIQDEQFF.

The V gene is TRBV14, the J gene TRBJ2-7, with 7 positions matching TRBD1. J was trimmed by 7 bases and V by 4 bases; bases with no gene match: 4. The CDR3 loop spans 12 amino acids. Germline V gene data show CDR1 as SGHDN and CDR2 as FVKESK. The CDR3 reads CASSPGQAEQYF. The CDR3 nucleotides read TGTGCCAGCAGCCCCGGACAGGCGGAGCAGTACTTC.

This clone was seen once. The chain combines TRBV4-2 with TRBJ1-4, with 9 bases that match TRBD1. This CDR3 spans 16 amino acids. Germline CDR1 and CDR2: LGHNA and YNFKEQ. With 0 bases clipped from V and 6 bases from J, the junction kept 5 bases outside the gene matches. CDR3 sequence reads: CASSQDRDREDEKLFF. DNA of the CDR3: TGTGCCAGCAGCCAAGATCGGGACAGGGAGGATGAAAAACTGTTTTTT.

The rearrangement joins TRBV27 to TRBJ2-4; TRBD2 is a possible D gene (6 bases). CDR3 length: 17 amino acids. Germline assignment: CDR1 MNHEY and CDR2 SMNVEV (reference sequence). V was pared by 4 bases and J by 3 bases, with 19 bases between. DNA for the CDR3: TGTGCCAGCAGTTCCCATTGTAGGGGAGGCCACAAAAACATTCAGTACTTC. Its translation is CASSSHCRGGHKNIQYF.

The V call is TRBV7-2, the J call TRBJ2-7, with a weak D call TRBD1 (6 bases). From germline, CDR1 is SGHTA and CDR2 FQGNSA. With 4 bases removed from V and 5 bases from J, the gap between germline ends came to 12 bases. The CDR3 spans 13 residues. This chain's CDR3 is CASSSTGLNEQYF. CDR3 DNA sequence: TGTGCCAGCAGCTCCACAGGGTTGAACGAGCAGTACTTC.